Shown below are 8 T cell receptor beta chains from a single sample sequenced in a study of siplizumab effects on memory and regulatory T cells. The table came from immunoSEQ multiplex PCR; TCRdb's copy has only in-frame clones and leaves some out. Of 45,000 to 60,000 clones listed, about 88% are singletons. Specimen: naive CD8+ T cells sorted from blood. These receptors all stem from a human donor in good health.

This chain links TRBV11-3 with TRBJ2-1; the match to TRBD2 covers 12 bases. CDR1 is SGHNT and CDR2 is YENEEA in the germline V gene. This CDR3 region has 17 residues. After removal of 5 bases from V and 2 bases from J, the junction contained 7 bases not matched to a gene. The CDR3 DNA reads as TGTGCCAGCAGCCCCGGGCTAGCGGGAGGGACCTACAATGAGCAGTTCTTC. Translating it yields CASSPGLAGGTYNEQFF.

The table lists this clone with a few counts. The chain employs TRBV27 and TRBJ2-7; D unresolved. Trimming left V 4 bases short and J 3 bases short, with 4 bases between. CDR3 length: 11 amino acids. Germline assignment: CDR1 MNHEY and CDR2 SMNVEV (reference sequence). The CDR3 is CASSSNYEQYF. CDR3 DNA: TGTGCCAGCAGTTCGAACTACGAGCAGTACTTC.

This clone turned up a few times. The rearrangement joins TRBV7-9 to TRBJ1-1, with TRBD1 matching over 7 bases. This CDR3 is built from 13 residues. The V and J ends lost 5 bases and 7 bases, in that order; junction bases with no gene match: 7. Germline CDR1 reads SEHNR; CDR2 reads FQNEAQ (reference sequence). DNA for the CDR3: TGTGCCAGCAGCGATCTAACAGGGGTTGAAGCTTTCTTT. Its protein product is CASSDLTGVEAFF.

The chain has TRBV9 and TRBJ2-5, with D tentatively TRBD2 (6 bases). Trimming removed 0 bases at V and 2 bases at J, with 8 bases between. The CDR3 contains 14 residues. Germline CDR1 is SGDLS and CDR2 is YYNGEE. The DNA of the CDR3 is TGTGCCAGCAGCGTAGATAGCGGTCAAGAGACCCAGTACTTC. Translation: CASSVDSGQETQYF.

The V call is TRBV18, the J call TRBJ2-7; no definite D call. The CDR3 spans 13 residues. CDR1 is KGHSH, CDR2 LQKENI, per germline. The V and J ends lost 2 bases and 2 bases respectively, with 7 bases between them. CDR3 loop: CASSPSGTYEQYF. The DNA for the CDR3 is TGTGCCAGCTCACCATCAGGAACCTACGAGCAGTACTTC.

V usage is TRBV5-4 and J usage is TRBJ2-7; 11 bases agree with TRBD1. This CDR3 has 16 amino acids. The germline V gene has CDR1 SGHNT and CDR2 YYREEE (reference sequence). The J segment lost 2 bases and the V segment lost 4 bases, leaving 8 bases of the junction unmatched. CDR3 DNA: TGTGCCAGCAGCCAAGGACAGGGGGCTCCCCCCTACGAGCAGTACTTC. Its protein product is CASSQGQGAPPYEQYF.

This sequence joins TRBV6-5 and TRBJ1-2; possibly TRBD1 for D (6 bases). Trimming pared 3 bases from V and 7 bases from J, leaving 12 bases between. This CDR3 has 13 amino acids. Germline V gene lookup returns CDR1 MNHEY and CDR2 SVGAGI. The CDR3 sequence: CASSYMQGFGYTF. In DNA form, the CDR3 reads TGTGCCAGCAGTTATATGCAGGGGTTTGGCTACACCTTC.

The J gene is TRBJ2-1, the V gene TRBV29-1; maybe TRBD1 (5 bases). The CDR3 has 13 residues. The V gene lost 7 bases and the J gene lost 6 bases, with 16 bases spanning the gap. Germline loops: CDR1 SQVTM, CDR2 ANQGSEA. As DNA, the CDR3 is TGCAGCGCCGACAGCCCGGTGGGCAATGAGCAGTTCTTC. Its translation: CSADSPVGNEQFF.